This record covers a single T cell receptor (beta chain). V was shortened by 2 bases and J by 6 bases, with 17 bases between the two germline ends. The germline CDR1 and CDR2 sequences are KGHSH and LQKENI. The CDR3 is made up of 16 amino acids. Measured with immunoSEQ multiplex PCR; TCRdb has only the in-frame clones, and not every one. Found here are approximately 100,000 clones, approximately 90% of them singletons; the top ten hold around 1.6%. This entry is derived from a study of T cells after somatic rescue of genetic block. The sample taken for sequencing was peripheral blood mononuclear cells (PBMCs). V gene TRBV18 combines with J gene TRBJ1-5; tentatively, D is TRBD1 (5 bases). The sequence derives from a woman aged 18-29 years. The chain's CDR3 is CASSPVRAGSGQPQHF. In nucleotides, the CDR3 is TGTGCCAGCTCACCAGTCAGGGCAGGTTCGGGTCAGCCCCAGCATTTT.